This TCR beta chain was recovered during a study of technical replicates of blood from a few donors (dated by TCRdb to 2016 to 2017). The germline V gene sets CDR1 to LGHNA and CDR2 to YSLEER. Unmatched junction bases come to 15, with V trimmed by 1 base and J by 0 bases. The CDR3 has 19 amino acids, counting the end cysteine and phenylalanine. Only CDR3 DNA remains: 57 bases, in frame from the first base. Libraries were built with the immunoSEQ multiplex PCR assay. TCRdb retrieved this table from immuneACCESS and kept in-frame rearrangements only. Not all clones are present; in checked studies, unresolved V genes account for under half, and no reason is known for the remainder. In this sample the table shows 65,000 to 75,000 clones, approximately 84% of which occur a single time. The ten biggest clones cover roughly 5.1% of the sample. A note on this clone: Its recognized antigen is unknown. Base qualities are not recorded, but no much larger clone differs from it by a single base.

The sample consisted of PBMCs. The chain is assembled from TRBV4-3 and TRBJ2-7, and 7 bases in between align with TRBD2. This sequence was found in a human donor in good health. Some clones in this sample may be carry-over from other donors' samples. The sequenced DNA: TGCGCCAGCAGCCAAGGAATCCTCTGGCGGGAGCTTCCCTCCTACGAGCAGTACTTC. Its translation is CASSQGILWRELPSYEQYF.